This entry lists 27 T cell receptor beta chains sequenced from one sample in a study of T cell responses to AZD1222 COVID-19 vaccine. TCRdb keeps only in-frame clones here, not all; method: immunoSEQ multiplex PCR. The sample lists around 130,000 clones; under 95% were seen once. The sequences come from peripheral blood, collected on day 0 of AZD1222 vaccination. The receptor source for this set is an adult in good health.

The CDR3 bases are TGCGCCAGCAGTGAATGGGGGCGCGAGGGTCGGGCTTTCTTT. As protein: CASSEWGREGRAFF. The chain combines TRBV10-2 with TRBJ1-1; tentatively, D is TRBD1 (6 bases). The germline gives CDR1 WSHSY, CDR2 SAAADI. The V end lost 3 bases, the J end lost 11 bases, and 19 bases lay between the germline ends. The CDR3 covers 14 residues.

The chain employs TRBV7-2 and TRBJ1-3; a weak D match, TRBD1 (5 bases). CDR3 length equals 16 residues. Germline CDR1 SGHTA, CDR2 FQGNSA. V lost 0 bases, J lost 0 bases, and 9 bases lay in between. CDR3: CASSLAGGSSGNTIYF. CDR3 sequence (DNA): TGTGCCAGCAGCTTAGCCGGGGGGTCCTCTGGAAACACCATATATTTT.

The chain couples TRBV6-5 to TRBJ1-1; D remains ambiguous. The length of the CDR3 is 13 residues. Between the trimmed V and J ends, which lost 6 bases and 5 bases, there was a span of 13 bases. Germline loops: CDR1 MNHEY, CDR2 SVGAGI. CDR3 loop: CASRIQGRTEAFF. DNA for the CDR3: TGTGCCAGCAGAATACAAGGACGGACTGAAGCTTTCTTT.

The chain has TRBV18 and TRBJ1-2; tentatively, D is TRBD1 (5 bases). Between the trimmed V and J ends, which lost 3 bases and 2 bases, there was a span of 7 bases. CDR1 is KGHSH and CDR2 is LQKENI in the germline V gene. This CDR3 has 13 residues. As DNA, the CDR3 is TGTGCCAGCTCACCCAACAGGAACTATGGCTACACCTTC. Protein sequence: CASSPNRNYGYTF.

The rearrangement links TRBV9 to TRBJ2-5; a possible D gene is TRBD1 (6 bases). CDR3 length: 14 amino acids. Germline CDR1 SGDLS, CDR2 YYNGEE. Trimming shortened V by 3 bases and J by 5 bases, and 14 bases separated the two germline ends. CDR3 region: CASSGPGVRETQYF. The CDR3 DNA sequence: TGTGCCAGCAGCGGACCAGGGGTGCGGGAGACCCAGTACTTC.

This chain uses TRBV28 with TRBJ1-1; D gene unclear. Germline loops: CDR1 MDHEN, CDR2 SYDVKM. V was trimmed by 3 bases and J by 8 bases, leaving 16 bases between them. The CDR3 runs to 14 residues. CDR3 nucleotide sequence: TGTGCCAGCAGTTTGGTGCGACGCGGAGGGGAAGCTTTCTTT. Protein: CASSLVRRGGEAFF.

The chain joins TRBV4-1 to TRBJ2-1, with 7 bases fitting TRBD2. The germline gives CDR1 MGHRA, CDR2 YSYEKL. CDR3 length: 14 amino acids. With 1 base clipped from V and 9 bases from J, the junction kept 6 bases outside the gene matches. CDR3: CASSQGEGWGEQFF. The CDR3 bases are TGCGCCAGCAGCCAAGGGGAGGGTTGGGGTGAGCAGTTCTTC.

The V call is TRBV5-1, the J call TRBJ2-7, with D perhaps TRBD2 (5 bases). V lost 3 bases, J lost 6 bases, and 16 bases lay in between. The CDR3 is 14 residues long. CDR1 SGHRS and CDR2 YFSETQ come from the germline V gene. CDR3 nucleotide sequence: TGCGCCAGCAGCTCGAATGACGCGAGGGTCGAGCAGTACTTC. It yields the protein CASSSNDARVEQYF.

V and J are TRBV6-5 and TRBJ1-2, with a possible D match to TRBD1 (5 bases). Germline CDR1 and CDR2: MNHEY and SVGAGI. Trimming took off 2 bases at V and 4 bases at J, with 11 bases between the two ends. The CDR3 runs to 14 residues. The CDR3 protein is CASSYGTRGYGYTF. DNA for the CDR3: TGTGCCAGCAGTTACGGGACCAGAGGCTATGGCTACACCTTC.

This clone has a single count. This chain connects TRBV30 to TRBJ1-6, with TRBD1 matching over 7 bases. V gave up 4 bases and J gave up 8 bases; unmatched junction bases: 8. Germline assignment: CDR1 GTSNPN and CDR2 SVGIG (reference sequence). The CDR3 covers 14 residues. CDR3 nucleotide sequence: TGTGCCTGGAATCTGGGACAGTATTATTCACCCCTCCACTTT. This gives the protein CAWNLGQYYSPLHF.

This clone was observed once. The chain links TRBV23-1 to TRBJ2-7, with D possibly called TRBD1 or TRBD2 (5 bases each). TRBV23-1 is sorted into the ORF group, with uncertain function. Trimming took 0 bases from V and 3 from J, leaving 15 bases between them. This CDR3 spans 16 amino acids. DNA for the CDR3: TGCGCCAGCAGTCAATCGCCAGGGACCCTCAACTACGAGCAGTACTTC. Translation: CASSQSPGTLNYEQYF.

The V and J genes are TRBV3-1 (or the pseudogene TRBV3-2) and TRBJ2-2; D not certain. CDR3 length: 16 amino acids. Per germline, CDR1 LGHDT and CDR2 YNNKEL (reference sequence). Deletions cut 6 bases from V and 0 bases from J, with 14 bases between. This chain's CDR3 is CASSLKLGTNTGELFF. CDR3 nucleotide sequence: TGTGCCAGCAGTCTCAAGCTGGGGACGAACACCGGGGAGCTGTTTTTT.

DNA for the CDR3: TGTGCCAGCAGCCGGACGTTCTATGGCTACACCTTC. Translated, it gives CASSRTFYGYTF. The chain is built from TRBV3-1 (or the pseudogene TRBV3-2) and TRBJ1-2; D remains unclear. The germline V and J ends were trimmed by 4 bases and 4 bases, with 7 bases remaining between them. Per germline, CDR1 LGHDT and CDR2 YNNKEL (reference sequence). CDR3 size: 12 residues.

CDR3 amino acids: CSVQGGSYEQYF. Here the CDR3 DNA reads TGCAGCGTTCAAGGGGGCTCCTACGAGCAGTACTTC. V is TRBV29-1 and J is TRBJ2-7; possible D gene TRBD1, 6 bases. The V and J ends lost 5 bases and 0 bases respectively, with 8 bases between them. Germline values: CDR1 SQVTM, CDR2 ANQGSEA. The CDR3 covers 12 residues.

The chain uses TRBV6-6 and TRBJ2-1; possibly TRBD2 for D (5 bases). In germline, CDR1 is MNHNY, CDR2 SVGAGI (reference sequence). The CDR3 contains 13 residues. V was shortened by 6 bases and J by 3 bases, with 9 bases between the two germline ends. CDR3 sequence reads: CASRLGLYNEQFF. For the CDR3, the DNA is TGTGCCAGCAGATTAGGACTCTACAATGAGCAGTTCTTC.

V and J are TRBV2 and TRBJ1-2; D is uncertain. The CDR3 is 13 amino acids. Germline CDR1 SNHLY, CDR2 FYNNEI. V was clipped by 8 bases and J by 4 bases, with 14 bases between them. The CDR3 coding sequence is TGTGCCAGCTACCAACGGAGAGGCTATGGCTACACCTTC. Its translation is CASYQRRGYGYTF.

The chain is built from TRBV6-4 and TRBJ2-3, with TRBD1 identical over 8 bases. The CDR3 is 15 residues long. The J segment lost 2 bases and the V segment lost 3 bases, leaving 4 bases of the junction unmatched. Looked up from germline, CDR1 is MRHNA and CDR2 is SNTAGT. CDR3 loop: CASSEQGAHTDTQYF. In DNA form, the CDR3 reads TGTGCCAGCAGTGAGCAGGGGGCGCACACAGATACGCAGTATTTT.

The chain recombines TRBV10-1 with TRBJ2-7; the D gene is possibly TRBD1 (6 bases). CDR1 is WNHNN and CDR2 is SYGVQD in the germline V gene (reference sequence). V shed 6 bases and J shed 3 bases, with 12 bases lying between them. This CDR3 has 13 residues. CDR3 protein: CASSATGYYEQYF. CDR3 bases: TGCGCCAGCAGCGCTACAGGGTACTACGAGCAGTACTTC.

The CDR3 sequence: CASRGSSGSSYNEQFF. CDR3 nucleotide sequence: TGTGCCAGCAGGGGGAGTAGCGGGTCCTCCTACAATGAGCAGTTCTTC. The genes are TRBV2 and TRBJ2-1; 7 bases are a match to TRBD2. The CDR3 is 16 residues long. CDR1 and CDR2 (germline): SNHLY, FYNNEI. J lost 0 bases, V lost 6 bases, and 8 bases had no gene match.

The CDR3 region is CASSLGTSDYEQYF. The CDR3 DNA follows: TGTGCCAGCAGCCTTGGGACTAGCGACTACGAGCAGTACTTC. The rearrangement links TRBV5-6 to TRBJ2-7; 10 bases fit TRBD2. Per germline, CDR1 SGHDT and CDR2 YYEEEE. The V segment lost 4 bases and the J segment 3 bases; nucleotides outside the gene matches: 4. The CDR3 is 14 residues long.

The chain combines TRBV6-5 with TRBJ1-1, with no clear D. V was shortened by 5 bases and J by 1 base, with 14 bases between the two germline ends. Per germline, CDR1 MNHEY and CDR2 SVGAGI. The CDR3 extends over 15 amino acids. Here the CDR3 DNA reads TGTGCCAGCAGTCCCCTGGGGTGGACGAACACTGAAGCTTTCTTT. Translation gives CASSPLGWTNTEAFF.

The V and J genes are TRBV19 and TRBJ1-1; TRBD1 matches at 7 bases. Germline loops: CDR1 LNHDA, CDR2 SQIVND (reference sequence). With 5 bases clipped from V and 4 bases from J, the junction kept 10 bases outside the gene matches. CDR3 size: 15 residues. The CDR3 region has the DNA TGTGCCAGTAGTTCTTACAGGGCAGGGGGCACTGAAGCTTTCTTT. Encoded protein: CASSSYRAGGTEAFF.

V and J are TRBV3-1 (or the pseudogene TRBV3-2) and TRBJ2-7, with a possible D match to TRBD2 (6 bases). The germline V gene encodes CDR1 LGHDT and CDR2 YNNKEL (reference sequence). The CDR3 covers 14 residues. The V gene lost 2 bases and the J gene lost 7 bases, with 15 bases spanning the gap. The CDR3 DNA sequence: TGTGCCAGCAGCCAACGCATACCTCGGGGGGAGCAGTACTTC. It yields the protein CASSQRIPRGEQYF.

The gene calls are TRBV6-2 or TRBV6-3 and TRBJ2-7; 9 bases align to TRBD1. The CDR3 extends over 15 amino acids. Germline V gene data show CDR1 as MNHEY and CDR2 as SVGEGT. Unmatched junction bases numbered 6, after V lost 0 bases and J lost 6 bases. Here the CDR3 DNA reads TGTGCCAGCAGTTACTCAAGGACAGGGGACGGCGAGCAGTACTTC. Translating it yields CASSYSRTGDGEQYF.

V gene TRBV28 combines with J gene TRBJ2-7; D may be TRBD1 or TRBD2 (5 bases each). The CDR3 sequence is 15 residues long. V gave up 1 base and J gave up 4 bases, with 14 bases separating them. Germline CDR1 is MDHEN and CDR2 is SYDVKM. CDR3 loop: CASSLSGRPVYEQYF. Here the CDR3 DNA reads TGTGCCAGCAGTTTATCGGGGCGGCCCGTATACGAGCAGTACTTC.

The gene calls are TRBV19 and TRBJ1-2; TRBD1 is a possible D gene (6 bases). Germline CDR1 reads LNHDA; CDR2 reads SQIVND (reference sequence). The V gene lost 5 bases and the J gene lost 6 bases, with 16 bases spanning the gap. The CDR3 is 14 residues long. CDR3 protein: CASSDRTFLNGYTF. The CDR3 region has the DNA TGTGCCAGTAGTGACAGGACATTCCTAAATGGCTACACCTTC. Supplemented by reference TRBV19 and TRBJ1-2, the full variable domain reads DGGITQSPKYLFRKEGQNVTLSCEQNLNHDAMYWYRQDPGQGLRLIYYSQIVNDFQKGDIAEGYSVSREKKESFPLTVTSAQKNPTAFYLCASSDRTFLNGYTFGSGTRLTVV.

The CDR3 sequence: CASSIGSGRVNYGYTF. The CDR3 bases are TGTGCCAGTAGTATAGGATCGGGGCGAGTGAACTATGGCTACACCTTC. The genes are TRBV19 and TRBJ1-2; tentative D call: TRBD1 (5 bases). This CDR3 region has 16 residues. V lost 1 base and J lost 2, with 14 bases in between. Germline CDR1 reads LNHDA; CDR2 reads SQIVND (reference sequence).